This TCR beta chain was captured in a study of human T cells and chemical hapten exposure. Background on the study: Investigators sensitized roughly 2 cm by roughly 2 cm of upper inner arm skin with 2% DPC.

Findings of the study overall: No shift was seen in TCRs above 1 in 1000 frequency with DPC sensitization.

Germline CDR1 is SNHLY and CDR2 is FYNNEI. The CDR3 runs to 14 residues. V shed 6 bases and J shed 1 base, with 12 bases lying between them. Using its own MiXCR run on the RACE reads, TCRdb lists one record per CDR3 protein. The repertoire consists of a few hundred thousand distinct CDR3 sequences, with approximately 5% occurring once and the leading ten covering around 8.6%. This clonotype was found many times. The antigen remains undetermined. Time point meaning: pre-sensitization, week 0. Treatment denoted: therapeutic diphenylcyclopropenone sensitization with weekly scalp DPC. V usage is TRBV2 and J usage is TRBJ1-1, with a possible D match to TRBD1 (5 bases). The sequence was obtained from a woman aged 18-30 years with alopecia areata. Some clones in this sample may be carry-over from other donors' samples. The sample was whole blood, taken in connection with sensitization to the hapten diphenylcyclopropenone (DPC). The CDR3 sequence: CASRVLTANTEAFF. The CDR3 DNA reads TGTGCCAGCAGGGTTTTGACAGCGAACACTGAAGCTTTCTTT.